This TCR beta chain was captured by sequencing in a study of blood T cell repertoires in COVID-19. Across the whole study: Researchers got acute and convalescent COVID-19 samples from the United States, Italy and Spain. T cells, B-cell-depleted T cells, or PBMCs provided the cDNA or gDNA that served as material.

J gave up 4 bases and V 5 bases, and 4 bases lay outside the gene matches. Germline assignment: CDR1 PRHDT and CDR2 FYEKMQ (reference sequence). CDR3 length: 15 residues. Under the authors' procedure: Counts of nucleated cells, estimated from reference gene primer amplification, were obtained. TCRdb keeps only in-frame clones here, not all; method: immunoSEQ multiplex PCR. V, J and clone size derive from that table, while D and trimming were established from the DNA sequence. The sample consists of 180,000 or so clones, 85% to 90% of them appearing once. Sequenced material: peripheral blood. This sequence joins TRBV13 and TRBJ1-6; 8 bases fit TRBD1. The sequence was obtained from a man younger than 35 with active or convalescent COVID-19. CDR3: CASSRRQGYNSPLHF. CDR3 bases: TGTGCCAGCAGCCGGCGACAGGGGTATAATTCACCCCTCCACTTT.